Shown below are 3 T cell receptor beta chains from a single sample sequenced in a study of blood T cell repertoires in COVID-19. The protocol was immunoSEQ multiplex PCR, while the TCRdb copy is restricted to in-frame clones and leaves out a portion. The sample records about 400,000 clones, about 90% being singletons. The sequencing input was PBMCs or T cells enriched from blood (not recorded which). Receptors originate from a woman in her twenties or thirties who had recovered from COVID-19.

The CDR3 is CASSDSVSGDTQYF. CDR3 in DNA: TGTGCCAGCAGTGATTCCGTGTCCGGGGATACGCAGTATTTT. This chain uses TRBV25-1 with TRBJ2-3, with unresolved D. V gave up 3 bases and J gave up 6 bases, with 13 bases separating them. This CDR3 spans 14 amino acids. Germline assignment: CDR1 MGHDK and CDR2 SYGVNS.

The CDR3 nucleotides read TGCGCCAGCAGCTTGGCCGCGGGGGGGCCTACAGATACGCAGTATTTT. This sequence encodes CASSLAAGGPTDTQYF. The V gene is TRBV5-1, the J gene TRBJ2-3, with 9 bases aligning to TRBD2. V lost 0 bases to trimming and J lost 3 bases; unmatched junction nucleotides: 5. CDR3 size: 16 residues. The germline CDR1 and CDR2 sequences are SGHRS and YFSETQ.

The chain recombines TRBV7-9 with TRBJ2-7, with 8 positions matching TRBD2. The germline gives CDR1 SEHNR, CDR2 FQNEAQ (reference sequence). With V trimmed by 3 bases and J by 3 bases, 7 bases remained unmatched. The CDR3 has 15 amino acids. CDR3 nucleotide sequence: TGTGCCAGCAGCTTCTCGGGACTAGGGTTCTACGAGCAGTACTTC. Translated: CASSFSGLGFYEQYF.